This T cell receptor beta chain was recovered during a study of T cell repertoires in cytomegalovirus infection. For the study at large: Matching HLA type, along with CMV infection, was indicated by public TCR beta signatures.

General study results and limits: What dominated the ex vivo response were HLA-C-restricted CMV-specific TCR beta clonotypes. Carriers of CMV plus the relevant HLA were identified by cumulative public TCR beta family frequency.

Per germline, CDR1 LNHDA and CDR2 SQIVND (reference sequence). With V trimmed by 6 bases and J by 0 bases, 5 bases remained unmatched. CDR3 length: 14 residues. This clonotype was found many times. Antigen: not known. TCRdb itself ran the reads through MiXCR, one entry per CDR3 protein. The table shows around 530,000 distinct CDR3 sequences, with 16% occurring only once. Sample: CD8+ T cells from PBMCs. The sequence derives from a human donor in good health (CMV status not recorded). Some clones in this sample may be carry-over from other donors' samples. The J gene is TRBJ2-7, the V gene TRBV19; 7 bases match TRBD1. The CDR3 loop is CASSTGTASYEQYF. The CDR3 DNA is TGTGCCAGTAGCACCGGGACAGCCTCCTACGAGCAGTACTTC.